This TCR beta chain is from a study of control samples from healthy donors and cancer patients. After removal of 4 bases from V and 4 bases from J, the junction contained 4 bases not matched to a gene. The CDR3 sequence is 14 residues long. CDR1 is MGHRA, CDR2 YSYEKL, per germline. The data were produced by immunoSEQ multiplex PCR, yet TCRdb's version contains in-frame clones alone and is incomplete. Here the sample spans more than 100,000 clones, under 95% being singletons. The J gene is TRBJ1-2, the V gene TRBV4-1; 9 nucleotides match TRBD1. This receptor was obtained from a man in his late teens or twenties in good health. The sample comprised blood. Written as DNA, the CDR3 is TGCGCCAGCAGCCTCTGGACAGGGGCCTATGGCTACACCTTC. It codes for CASSLWTGAYGYTF.